The present TCR beta chain was sequenced within a study of cytomegalovirus exposure and HLA in healthy donors. To note about this clone: Its antigen is currently unknown.

PCR was performed using 60 Vbeta and 13 Jbeta primers. Libraries were prepared by immunoSEQ multiplex PCR; TCRdb keeps only in-frame clonotypes and omits some of them. The sample lists 150,000 to 250,000 clones, 70% to 80% occurring once. There are 16 residues in the CDR3. V gave up 0 bases and J gave up 3 bases; unmatched junction bases: 3. CDR1 MGHRA and CDR2 YSYEKL come from the germline V gene. Points from the study as a whole: A later analysis linked a missense variant in DCLRE1C to the trimming of TCR beta V and J genes. A later analysis found common viral pathogens apparently linked to several of the most significant clusters. Later work associated fewer than 20,000 TCR beta sequences with HLA alleles at 0.05 false discovery rate. Immune exposure was documented only through CMV serostatus.

The sequenced material came from PBMCs. The TCR was taken from a woman under 40 in good health and CMV-seropositive. This rearrangement joins TRBV4-1 to TRBJ2-1; 9 nucleotides line up with TRBD2. CDR3 DNA: TGCGCCAGCAGCCAAGATCCTAGCGGGGACTACAATGAGCAGTTCTTC. It codes for CASSQDPSGDYNEQFF.